Presented here are 12 T cell receptor beta chains from one specimen sequenced in a study of PD-1 blockade in classical Hodgkin lymphoma (dated by TCRdb to 2019 to 2021). Receptor amplification or capture employed the immunoSEQ multiplex PCR assay. TCRdb re-hosts the immuneACCESS table, in-frame sequences only. Its copies lack some clones; in the studies checked, an unresolved V gene accounts for under half of them, and the cause for the rest is not known. The sample table holds some 23,000 clones, of which over 60% were seen once. 17% of the sample is held by the ten biggest clonotypes. Read against the paper, the sample's time point label means: cycle 1 day 1 (C1D1), immediately before nivolumab initiation. Every trial patient had relapsed following autologous stem cell transplantation, and prior brentuximab vedotin exposure was what differed among cohorts A, B and C. The specimen comprised peripheral blood mononuclear cells (PBMCs), sampled at baseline. The origin of the receptors is a human donor with classical Hodgkin lymphoma.

The chain uses TRBV6-1 and TRBJ1-5, with no clear D. This CDR3 has 11 amino acids. V was clipped by 6 bases and J by 7 bases, with 7 bases between them. Germline V gene sequence: CDR1 MNHNS, CDR2 SASEGT. CDR3 in DNA: TGTGCCAGCAGCCCAAAACAGCCCCAGCATTTT. It yields the protein CASSPKQPQHF.

The V call is TRBV15, the J call TRBJ2-2; no firm D call. The CDR3 is 15 residues long. In germline, CDR1 is LNHNV, CDR2 YYDKDF (reference sequence). V lost 5 bases to trimming and J lost 3 bases, with 13 bases between them. The CDR3 here is CATSVPGYYTGELFF. The CDR3 DNA is TGTGCCACCAGCGTTCCAGGCTACTACACCGGGGAGCTGTTTTTT.

The chain is built from TRBV30 and TRBJ1-1, with D possibly TRBD1 on 5 matching bases. Trimming shortened V by 4 bases and J by 1 base, and 25 bases separated the two germline ends. The germline CDR1 and CDR2 sequences are GTSNPN and SVGIG (reference sequence). The CDR3 runs 18 residues. CDR3 in amino acids: CAWKKLGSIGVANTEAFF. The CDR3 DNA reads TGTGCCTGGAAAAAGTTGGGGAGTATAGGGGTGGCGAACACTGAAGCTTTCTTT.

V gene TRBV30 combines with J gene TRBJ2-7; D tentatively reads TRBD1 or TRBD2 (7 bases each). V lost 4 bases to trimming and J lost 0 bases, with 19 bases between them. The germline CDR1 and CDR2 sequences are GTSNPN and SVGIG (reference sequence). This CDR3 has 16 amino acids. The chain's CDR3 is CAWTRGGTQASYEQYF. In DNA, the CDR3 is TGTGCCTGGACCAGGGGGGGGACGCAGGCCTCCTACGAGCAGTACTTC.

This clone was seen just once. This chain connects TRBV6-5 to TRBJ2-1, with D possibly TRBD2 on 5 matching bases. The CDR3 sequence is 14 residues long. Germline assignment: CDR1 MNHEY and CDR2 SVGAGI. Trimming cost V 5 bases and J 3 bases, with 11 bases left between them. Written as DNA, the CDR3 is TGTGCCAGCAGTACCCGGGGTAGCTACAATGAGCAGTTCTTC. Protein sequence: CASSTRGSYNEQFF.

Of note for this clone: The junction departs from the called germline gene at one end, perhaps through a read error. The chain couples TRBV7-7 to TRBJ2-1, with TRBD2 as a possible D gene (5 bases). The CDR3 has 13 residues. CDR1 is SSHAT and CDR2 is FNYEAQ in the germline V gene (reference sequence). The chain's CDR3 is CASSLDWSGEQFF. Written as DNA, the CDR3 is TGTGCTAGCAGCTTAGATTGGAGCGGCGAGCAGTTCTTC.

The rearrangement links TRBV9 to TRBJ2-3; 11 nucleotides line up with TRBD1. Germline trimming cut 3 bases from V and 5 bases from J; bases unmatched to any gene: 8. CDR3 length equals 16 residues. The germline CDR1 and CDR2 sequences are SGDLS and YYNGEE. The CDR3 loop is CASSAQGGTGGDTQYF. The CDR3, as DNA: TGTGCCAGCAGCGCACAAGGCGGGACAGGGGGAGATACGCAGTATTTT.

The V call is TRBV25-1, the J call TRBJ2-7; D is perhaps TRBD1 (5 bases). The CDR3 sequence is 12 residues long. The germline gives CDR1 MGHDK, CDR2 SYGVNS. V shed 2 bases and J shed 3 bases, with 5 bases lying between them. CDR3 nucleotides: TGTGCCAGCAGTGAACAGGGCTACGAGCAGTACTTC. This gives the protein CASSEQGYEQYF.

The table lists this clone with a few counts. J is TRBJ1-2 and V is TRBV21-1. TRBV21-1 is annotated as a pseudogene. This CDR3 has 14 amino acids. The chain's CDR3 is CASSKRNTSYGYTF. Here the CDR3 DNA reads TGTGCCAGCAGCAAAAGGAACACTTCATATGGCTACACCTTC.

In regard to this clone: Its ends do not fully match the called genes, so a read error is possible. The chain uses TRBV7-7 and TRBJ2-5; tentatively, D is TRBD1 (6 bases). CDR1 is SSHAT and CDR2 is FNYEAQ in the germline V gene (reference sequence). The CDR3 sequence is 13 residues long. CDR3 sequence: CASSYDRLGTQYF. The DNA for the CDR3 is TGTGCTAGCAGCTACGACAGGCTGGGGACCCAGTACTTC.

The J gene is TRBJ1-5, the V gene TRBV28, with D possibly being TRBD1 (5 bases). V was clipped by 8 bases and J by 6 bases, with 17 bases between them. The CDR3 is 14 residues long. Germline CDR1 MDHEN, CDR2 SYDVKM. The CDR3 sequence is CASLPIGDPQPQHF. The CDR3 nucleotides read TGTGCCAGCCTACCCATCGGGGACCCTCAGCCCCAGCATTTT.

The V and J genes are TRBV11-2 and TRBJ2-5; possibly TRBD1 for D (6 bases). The germline gives CDR1 SGHAT, CDR2 FQNNGV. The germline V and J ends were trimmed by 6 bases and 2 bases, with 19 bases remaining between them. The CDR3 runs 16 residues. The DNA of the CDR3 is TGTGCCAGCAGATCGCTGGGGGCAGGCGGGCAAGAGACCCAGTACTTC. Translating gives CASRSLGAGGQETQYF.